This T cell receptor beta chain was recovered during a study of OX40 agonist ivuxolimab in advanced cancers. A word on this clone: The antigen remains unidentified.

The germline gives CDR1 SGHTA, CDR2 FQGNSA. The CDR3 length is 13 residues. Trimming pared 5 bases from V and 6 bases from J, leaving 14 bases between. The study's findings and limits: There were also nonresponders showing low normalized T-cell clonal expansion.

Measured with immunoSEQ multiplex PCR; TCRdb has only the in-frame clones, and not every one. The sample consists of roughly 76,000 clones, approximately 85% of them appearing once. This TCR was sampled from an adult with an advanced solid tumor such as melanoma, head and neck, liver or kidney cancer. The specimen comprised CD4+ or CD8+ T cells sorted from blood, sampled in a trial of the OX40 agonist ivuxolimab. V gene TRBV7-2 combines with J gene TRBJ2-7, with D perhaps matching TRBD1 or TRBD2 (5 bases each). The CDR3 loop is CASSIISGTEQYF. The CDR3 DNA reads TGTGCCAGCAGCATAATTTCAGGGACCGAGCAGTACTTC.